Below are 23 T cell receptor beta chains sequenced from a single sample in a study of cytomegalovirus exposure and HLA in healthy donors. PCR primers comprised 60 Vbeta and 13 Jbeta primers. The table came from immunoSEQ multiplex PCR; TCRdb's copy has only in-frame clones and leaves some out. Recorded for this sample: some 130,000 clones. The sequenced sample consisted of PBMCs. These receptors all come from a man between 18 and 29 years old in good health and CMV-seronegative.

The CDR3 nucleotides read TGTGCCAGCAGTTTAGGCGGGAGGGGTTTGCAGTTCTTC. Translation: CASSLGGRGLQFF. This chain links TRBV28 with TRBJ2-1; 9 nucleotides align to TRBD2. The trim removed 2 bases at V and 12 bases at J, leaving 5 bases unmatched. This CDR3 is 13 amino acids long. CDR1 and CDR2 (germline): MDHEN, SYDVKM. Complete variable domain (other parts from reference TRBV28 and TRBJ2-1): DVKVTQSSRYLVKRTGEKVFLECVQDMDHENMFWYRQDPGLGLRLIYFSYDVKMKEKGDIPEGYSVSREKKERFSLILESASTNQTSMYLCASSLGGRGLQFFGPGTRLTVL.

V and J are TRBV6-1 and TRBJ2-7; possible D gene TRBD1, 5 bases. Trimming removed 6 bases from V and 5 bases from J, with 11 bases in between. The CDR3 is 12 residues long. The germline V gene has CDR1 MNHNS and CDR2 SASEGT. DNA for the CDR3: TGTGCCAGCAGGGAGCAGGGTAACGAGCAGTACTTC. Translated: CASREQGNEQYF.

CDR3 DNA: TGTGCCAGCACTGCGGGAGAGTACAATGAGCAGTTCTTC. Amino acids: CASTAGEYNEQFF. The chain combines TRBV6-5 with TRBJ2-1, with 7 bases matching TRBD2. Germline V gene lookup returns CDR1 MNHEY and CDR2 SVGAGI. CDR3 length equals 13 residues. Trimming at V came to 7 bases and at J to 4 bases, leaving 4 bases not matched to a gene.

This chain connects TRBV9 to TRBJ2-7; 11 bases are shared with TRBD1. CDR1 is SGDLS and CDR2 is YYNGEE in the germline V gene. The CDR3 loop spans 16 amino acids. V gave up 0 bases and J gave up 3 bases; unmatched junction bases: 5. The CDR3 nucleotides read TGTGCCAGCAGCGTAGCCGGGACAGGGGGGATCTACGAGCAGTACTTC. Amino acid sequence: CASSVAGTGGIYEQYF.

The rearrangement joins TRBV6-5 to TRBJ1-1; D unresolved. CDR3 size: 13 residues. Trimming took 0 bases from V and 7 from J, leaving 9 bases between them. The germline gives CDR1 MNHEY, CDR2 SVGAGI. The CDR3 loop is CASSYSYSGEAFF. The CDR3 nucleotides are TGTGCCAGCAGTTACTCGTACTCCGGTGAAGCTTTCTTT.

This chain links TRBV27 with TRBJ2-2; D is undetermined. This CDR3 spans 15 amino acids. V was shortened by 5 bases and J by 5 bases, with 15 bases between the two germline ends. The germline V gene encodes CDR1 MNHEY and CDR2 SMNVEV (reference sequence). CDR3 DNA: TGTGCCAGCAGTACCACAGAAATGGGTACCGGGGAGCTGTTTTTT. It encodes CASSTTEMGTGELFF.

The CDR3: CASRVRGADTEAFF. The CDR3 DNA follows: TGTGCCAGCAGGGTCAGGGGGGCGGACACTGAAGCTTTCTTT. V gene TRBV11-2 combines with J gene TRBJ1-1; TRBD1 matches 7 bases. There are 14 residues in the CDR3. V shed 6 bases and J 3 bases; nucleotides not matched to a gene: 7. CDR1 is SGHAT, CDR2 FQNNGV, per germline.

This chain joins TRBV4-3 and TRBJ2-7; 12 nucleotides line up with TRBD2. CDR1 and CDR2 from the germline V gene are LGHNA and YSLEER. This CDR3 contains 18 residues. Losses at the gene ends were 1 base for V and 0 bases for J; bases not matched to a gene: 7. The DNA for the CDR3 is TGCGCCAGCAGCCAAGCAGACGGACTAGCGGGGCCCTCCTACGAGCAGTACTTC. Translation gives CASSQADGLAGPSYEQYF.

CDR3 region: CSVEPAGGRHGELFF. CDR3 sequence (DNA): TGCAGCGTTGAACCAGCGGGGGGGCGTCACGGGGAGCTGTTTTTT. The chain recombines TRBV29-1 with TRBJ2-2, with TRBD2 matching 10 bases. The CDR3 runs 15 residues. The germline CDR1 and CDR2 sequences are SQVTM and ANQGSEA. With 2 bases clipped from V and 7 bases from J, the junction kept 7 bases outside the gene matches.

V usage is TRBV6-6 and J usage is TRBJ2-7, with 9 bases identical to TRBD1. There are 14 residues in the CDR3. Trimming at V came to 9 bases and at J to 3 bases, leaving 9 bases not matched to a gene. From germline, CDR1 is MNHNY and CDR2 SVGAGI (reference sequence). The CDR3 region has the DNA TGTGCCAGTGATTCTCGACAGGGGGACTACGAGCAGTACTTC. Translating gives CASDSRQGDYEQYF.

The gene calls are TRBV12-1 and TRBJ2-3; the table gives TRBD2 as D, unverified against the DNA. TRBV12-1 is shown as a pseudogene. CDR3 length equals 20 residues. The CDR3 sequence is CASSSKPGTSGDSCTDTQYF. The CDR3 region has the DNA TGTGCCAGCAGCTCAAAACCCGGGACTAGCGGGGATTCCTGCACAGATACGCAGTATTTT.

CDR3 protein: CASSIEASGYNEQFF. The CDR3 region has the DNA TGTGCCAGTAGTATAGAGGCTAGCGGTTACAATGAGCAGTTCTTC. This chain connects TRBV19 to TRBJ2-1, with 7 bases fitting TRBD2. The V gene end was trimmed by 0 bases and the J gene end by 4 bases; junction bases not matched to a gene: 3. Per the germline V gene, CDR1 is LNHDA and CDR2 is SQIVND (reference sequence). The CDR3 runs 15 residues.

V usage is TRBV5-6 and J usage is TRBJ1-5; a weak D match, TRBD1 (6 bases). Between the trimmed V and J ends, which lost 2 bases and 0 bases, there was a span of 21 bases. The germline V gene has CDR1 SGHDT and CDR2 YYEEEE. The CDR3 is 19 residues long. For the CDR3, the DNA is TGTGCCAGCAGCTTAAACTCGCCCCAAGGGGGGGATAGCAATCAGCCCCAGCATTTT. Its protein is CASSLNSPQGGDSNQPQHF. Full variable domain (outside the CDR3, taken from reference TRBV5-6 and TRBJ1-5): DAGVTQSPTHLIKTRGQQVTLRCSPKSGHDTVSWYQQALGQGPQFIFQYYEEEERQRGNFPDRFSGHQFPNYSSELNVNALLLGDSALYLCASSLNSPQGGDSNQPQHFGDGTRLSIL.

The chain couples TRBV20-1 to TRBJ2-5, with D possibly TRBD2 on 6 matching bases. V lost 5 bases and J 5 bases, leaving 9 bases between the germline ends. The CDR3 loop spans 11 amino acids. The V gene's germline CDR1 is DFQATT and CDR2 SNEGSKA (reference sequence). CDR3 region: CSAGDFETQYF. CDR3 nucleotide sequence: TGCAGTGCTGGGGACTTCGAGACCCAGTACTTC.

The V call is TRBV2, the J call TRBJ2-7, with TRBD2 matching over 8 bases. Trimming at V came to 6 bases and at J to 2 bases, leaving 9 bases not matched to a gene. CDR1 and CDR2 (germline): SNHLY, FYNNEI. The CDR3 has 15 amino acids. This chain's CDR3 is CASRTSGGSPYEQYF. DNA of the CDR3: TGTGCCAGCAGAACAAGCGGGGGCTCCCCCTACGAGCAGTACTTC.

The V gene is TRBV6-1, the J gene TRBJ2-2, with 9 bases lining up with TRBD1. Looked up from germline, CDR1 is MNHNS and CDR2 is SASEGT. The CDR3 contains 19 residues. The ends lost 0 bases at V and 6 bases at J; junction bases unmatched: 14. CDR3 coding DNA: TGTGCCAGCAGTGAAGCGGGGACAGGGAGTATTGGGGGTGCCGGGGAGCTGTTTTTT. Protein: CASSEAGTGSIGGAGELFF.

The chain has TRBV29-1 and TRBJ2-7; 14 bases fit TRBD2. Trimming at V came to 6 bases and at J to 2 bases, leaving 12 bases not matched to a gene. Germline assignment: CDR1 SQVTM and CDR2 ANQGSEA. CDR3 length equals 17 residues. CDR3 nucleotide sequence: TGCAGCGTGGCCTCGGGACTAGCGGGAGTTCCGCCCTACGAGCAGTACTTC. The encoded protein is CSVASGLAGVPPYEQYF.

The V gene is TRBV28, the J gene TRBJ1-4, with 8 bases aligning to TRBD1. The CDR3 extends over 14 amino acids. The germline gives CDR1 MDHEN, CDR2 SYDVKM. Losses at the gene ends were 7 bases for V and 7 bases for J; bases not matched to a gene: 8. The CDR3 DNA sequence: TGTGCCAGCACCGGGACAGGTCGCGGTGAAAAACTGTTTTTT. This translates into CASTGTGRGEKLFF.

The genes are TRBV7-2 and TRBJ1-2, with D maybe TRBD1 (6 bases). Germline V gene lookup returns CDR1 SGHTA and CDR2 FQGNSA. The CDR3 covers 15 residues. Trimming took 4 bases from V and 8 from J, leaving 20 bases between them. CDR3 sequence (DNA): TGTGCCAGCAGCTATTGGGGGGGCGAGGAGGTGGGCTACACCTTC. Translating gives CASSYWGGEEVGYTF.

The chain has TRBV6-5 and TRBJ2-7; 8 nucleotides line up with TRBD1. This CDR3 is 14 amino acids long. V lost 5 bases and J lost 5; bases outside the gene matches: 8. Germline loops: CDR1 MNHEY, CDR2 SVGAGI. CDR3 loop: CASSPTTGAHEQYF. CDR3 nucleotides: TGTGCCAGCAGTCCGACGACAGGGGCCCACGAGCAGTACTTC.

The chain couples TRBV7-2 to TRBJ2-4; D is unresolved. The germline gives CDR1 SGHTA, CDR2 FQGNSA. The V gene lost 5 bases and the J gene lost 0 bases, with 8 bases spanning the gap. This CDR3 comprises 14 residues. CDR3 region: CASSRLIAKNIQYF. The CDR3 coding sequence is TGTGCCAGCAGCCGACTGATAGCCAAAAACATTCAGTACTTC.

The chain joins TRBV7-2 to TRBJ2-7; TRBD1 is a possible D gene (5 bases). In germline, CDR1 is SGHTA, CDR2 FQGNSA. Trimming pared 5 bases from V and 2 bases from J, leaving 10 bases between. This CDR3 is built from 13 residues. The CDR3 spells CASSRGGTYEQYF. In DNA form, the CDR3 reads TGTGCCAGCAGCAGGGGCGGCACCTACGAGCAGTACTTC.

This chain links TRBV7-9 with TRBJ1-1; D might be TRBD1 (6 bases). Trimming removed 5 bases from V and 2 bases from J, with 12 bases in between. Germline CDR1 reads SEHNR; CDR2 reads FQNEAQ (reference sequence). The CDR3 is 14 amino acids. The CDR3 DNA sequence: TGTGCCAGCAGCCAAACAGGGTTCAACACTGAAGCTTTCTTT. Its protein product is CASSQTGFNTEAFF.